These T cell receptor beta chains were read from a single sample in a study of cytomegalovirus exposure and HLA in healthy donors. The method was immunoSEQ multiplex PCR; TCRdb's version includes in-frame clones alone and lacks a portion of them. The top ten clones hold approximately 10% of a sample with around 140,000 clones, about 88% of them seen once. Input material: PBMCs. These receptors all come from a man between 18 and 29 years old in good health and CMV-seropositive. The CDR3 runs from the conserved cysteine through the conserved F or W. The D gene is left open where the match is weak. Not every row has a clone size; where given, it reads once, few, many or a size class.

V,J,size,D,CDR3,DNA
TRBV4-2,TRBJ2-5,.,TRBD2,CASSQPSGRETQYF,TGTGCCAGCAGCCAACCAAGCGGGAGGGAGACCCAGTACTTC
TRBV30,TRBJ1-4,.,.,CAWSRTEKLFF,TGTGCCTGGAGTCGGACAGAAAAACTGTTTTTT
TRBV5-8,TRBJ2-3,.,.,CASLTGIFTDTQYF,TGTGCCAGCCTCACAGGGATTTTCACAGATACGCAGTATTTT
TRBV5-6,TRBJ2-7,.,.,CASSSGPGGTGNEQYF,TGTGCCAGCAGCTCCGGGCCGGGGGGGACAGGGAACGAGCAGTACTTC
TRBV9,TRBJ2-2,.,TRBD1,CASSAGQEQGGELFF,TGTGCCAGCAGCGCAGGACAGGAGCAGGGCGGGGAGCTGTTTTTT
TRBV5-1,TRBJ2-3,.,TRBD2,CASSLDLAGGTDTQYF,TGCGCCAGCAGCTTGGATCTAGCGGGGGGGACAGATACGCAGTATTTT
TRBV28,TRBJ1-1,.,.,CASPTEGGEAFF,TGTGCCAGCCCAACGGAGGGTGGTGAAGCTTTCTTT
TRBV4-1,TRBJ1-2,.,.,CASSQVQAGDGYTF,TGCGCCAGCAGCCAAGTACAGGCGGGGGACGGCTACACCTTC
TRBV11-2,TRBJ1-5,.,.,CASRLGPGTPSVSNQPQHF,TGTGCCAGCAGACTAGGCCCGGGGACACCGAGCGTGAGCAATCAGCCCCAGCATTTT
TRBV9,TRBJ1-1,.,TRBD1,CASSVGFGTAPSRYTEAFF,TGTGCCAGCAGCGTTGGGTTTGGGACAGCTCCATCAAGGTACACTGAAGCTTTCTTT
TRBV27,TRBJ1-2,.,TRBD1,CASSSWTGREGYTF,TGTGCCAGCAGTTCCTGGACAGGGAGAGAAGGCTACACCTTC
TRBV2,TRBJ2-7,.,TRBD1,CASSGTGAYEQYF,TGTGCCAGCAGTGGGACAGGGGCCTACGAGCAGTACTTC
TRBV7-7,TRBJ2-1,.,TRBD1,CASSPSQGAGEQFF,TGTGCCAGCAGCCCTTCACAGGGGGCCGGTGAGCAGTTCTTC
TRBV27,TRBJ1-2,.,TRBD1,CASSSSRDRGTYGYTF,TGTGCCAGCAGTTCGTCCCGGGACAGGGGAACCTATGGCTACACCTTC
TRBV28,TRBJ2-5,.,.,CASSFYGFLFRQETQYF,TGTGCCAGCAGTTTTTACGGTTTTTTGTTCAGGCAAGAGACCCAGTACTTC
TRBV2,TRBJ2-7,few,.,CASRDDGGQYF,TGTGCCAGCAGGGATGACGGAGGGCAGTACTTC
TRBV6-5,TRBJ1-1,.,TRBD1,CASSYSRTGGTEAFF,TGTGCCAGCAGTTACTCAAGGACAGGGGGCACTGAAGCTTTCTTT
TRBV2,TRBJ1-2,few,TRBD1,CASILTGTYGYTF,TGTGCCAGCATCCTGACAGGGACCTATGGCTACACCTTC
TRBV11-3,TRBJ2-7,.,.,CASTGLNPGEQYF,TGTGCCAGCACCGGGTTGAATCCGGGCGAGCAGTACTTC
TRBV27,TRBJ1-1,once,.,CASRGGWAINTEAFF,TGTGCCAGCAGAGGGGGTTGGGCCATAAACACTGAAGCTTTCTTT
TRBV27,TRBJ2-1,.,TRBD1,CASSTGTVRAPMDEQFF,TGTGCCAGCAGTACCGGGACAGTTAGGGCCCCAATGGATGAGCAGTTCTTC
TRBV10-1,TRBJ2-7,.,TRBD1,CASSYSRDRGLYEQYF,TGCGCCAGCTCTTACTCCCGGGACAGGGGGCTATACGAGCAGTACTTC
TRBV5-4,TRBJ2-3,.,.,CASSPSSTDTQYF,TGTGCCAGCAGTCCCAGTAGCACAGATACGCAGTATTTT